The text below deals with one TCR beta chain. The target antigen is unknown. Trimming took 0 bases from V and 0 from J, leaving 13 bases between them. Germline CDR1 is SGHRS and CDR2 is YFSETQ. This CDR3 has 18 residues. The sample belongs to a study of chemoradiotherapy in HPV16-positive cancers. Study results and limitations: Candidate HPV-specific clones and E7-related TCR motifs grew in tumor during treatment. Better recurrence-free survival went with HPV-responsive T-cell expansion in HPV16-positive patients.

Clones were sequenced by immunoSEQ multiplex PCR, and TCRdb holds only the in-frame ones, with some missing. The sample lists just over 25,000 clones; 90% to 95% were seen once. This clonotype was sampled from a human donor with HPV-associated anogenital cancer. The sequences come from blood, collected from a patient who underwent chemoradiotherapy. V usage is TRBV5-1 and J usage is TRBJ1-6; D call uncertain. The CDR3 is CASSLVAPSSSYNSPLHF. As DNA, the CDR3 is TGCGCCAGCAGCTTGGTCGCACCTTCGAGCTCCTATAATTCACCCCTCCACTTT.